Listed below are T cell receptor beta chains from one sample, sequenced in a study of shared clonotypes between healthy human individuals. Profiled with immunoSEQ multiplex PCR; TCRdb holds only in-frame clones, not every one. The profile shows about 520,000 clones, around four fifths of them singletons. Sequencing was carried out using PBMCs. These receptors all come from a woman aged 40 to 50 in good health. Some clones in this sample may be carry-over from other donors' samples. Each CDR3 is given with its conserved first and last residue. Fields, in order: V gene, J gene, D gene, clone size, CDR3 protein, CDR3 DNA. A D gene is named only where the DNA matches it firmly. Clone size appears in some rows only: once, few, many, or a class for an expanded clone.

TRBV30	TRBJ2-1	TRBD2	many	CAWSTSGDYNEQFF	TGTGCCTGGAGTACCAGCGGGGATTACAATGAGCAGTTCTTC
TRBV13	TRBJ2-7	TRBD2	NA	CASSLGGLASEQYF	TGTGCCAGCAGCTTAGGCGGACTAGCGAGCGAGCAGTACTTC
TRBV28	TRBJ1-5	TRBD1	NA	CASSFLGQGGYQPQHF	TGTGCCAGCAGTTTCCTGGGACAGGGCGGATATCAGCCCCAGCATTTT
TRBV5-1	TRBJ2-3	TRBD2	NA	CASSTGTSGDTQYF	TGCGCCAGCAGCACAGGGACTAGCGGAGATACGCAGTATTTT
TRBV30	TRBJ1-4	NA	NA	CARRVGSNEKLFF	TGTGCCCGCCGTGTGGGGTCTAATGAAAAACTGTTTTTT
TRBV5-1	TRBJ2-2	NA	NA	CASSLVSGGTDTGELFF	TGCGCCAGCAGCTTGGTTTCGGGGGGCACCGACACCGGGGAGCTGTTTTTT
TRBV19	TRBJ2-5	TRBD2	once	CASSMDERTSGRRETQYF	TGTGCCAGTAGTATGGACGAAAGGACTAGCGGGAGAAGGGAGACCCAGTACTTC
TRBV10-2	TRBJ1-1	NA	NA	CASSLGANTEAFF	TGCGCCAGCAGCTTAGGTGCGAACACTGAAGCTTTCTTT
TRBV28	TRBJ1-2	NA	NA	CASSLRGWGEEGYTF	TGTGCCAGCAGTTTACGGGGTTGGGGGGAAGAGGGCTACACCTTC
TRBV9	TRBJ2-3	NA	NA	CASSVGRSTDTQYF	TGTGCCAGCAGCGTAGGGCGGAGCACAGATACGCAGTATTTT
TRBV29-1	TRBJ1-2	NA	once	CSVEGTDYGYTF	TGCAGCGTTGAAGGGACAGACTATGGCTACACCTTC
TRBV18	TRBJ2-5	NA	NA	CASSTSPPVWAETQYF	TGTGCCAGCTCCACCTCACCGCCGGTGTGGGCGGAGACCCAGTACTTC
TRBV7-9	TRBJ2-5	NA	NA	CASSLGGQSQETQYF	TGTGCCAGCAGCTTAGGGGGTCAGAGTCAAGAGACCCAGTACTTC
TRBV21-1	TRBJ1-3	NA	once	CASSKRDGNSGNTIYF	TGTGCCAGCAGCAAGCGAGACGGAAACTCTGGAAACACCATATATTTT
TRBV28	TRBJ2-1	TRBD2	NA	CASRSRLAGGPDNEQFF	TGTGCCAGCAGATCGCGACTAGCGGGAGGGCCGGACAATGAGCAGTTCTTC